This T cell receptor (beta chain) was found in a study of breast tumors, draining lymph nodes, adjacent tissues. This clonotype was counted between two and nine times. TCRdb fed the multiplex PCR reads into MiXCR, producing one record per CDR3 protein. The repertoire holds roughly 220,000 distinct CDR3 sequences, with around 34% as singletons. Breast cancer patients provided tissue from their axillary draining lymph nodes. The sequence derives from a female donor with breast cancer. Some clones in this sample may be carry-over from other donors' samples. Sequenced: axillary lymph node tissue.

CDR3 in amino acids: CASSQMDRVQETQYF. The CDR3 DNA follows: TGTGCCAGCAGTCAAATGGACAGGGTACAAGAGACCCAGTACTTC. V usage is TRBV6-2 or TRBV6-3 and J usage is TRBJ2-5; 8 nucleotides align to TRBD1. The germline CDR1 and CDR2 sequences are MNHEY and SVGEGT. The CDR3 runs 15 residues. Trimming removed 5 bases from V and 2 bases from J; junction bases left unmatched: 7.